The present TCR beta chain was sequenced within a study of cytomegalovirus exposure and HLA in healthy donors (dated 2017 in TCRdb). Study-level background: In an earlier analysis of some 610 of the donors, around 290 Gb of sequence data and 120 million or so unique TCR beta sequences from about 190 million T cells were reported. About 330 gigabases of sequencing data and approximately 92 million unique TCR sequences made up an early release that covered some 640 HLA-typed donors. Of the roughly 430 genotyped donors, over 70% fell in the genetic ancestry cluster associated with self-reported Caucasian donors. The aim of the study was to test whether cataloging public T cell receptors could identify signatures of past pathogen exposure. The T cell repertoires of under 700 subjects were profiled by immunosequencing and related to cytomegalovirus serostatus. Along with the roughly 700-subject first cohort, a separate validation cohort of approximately 110 different subjects was used. High-throughput TCR immunosequencing, statistical association of individual TCRs with disease status, and machine learning were combined to predict cytomegalovirus infection status. A later analysis re-analyzed previously published TCR beta repertoires from approximately 700 donors and added high-resolution HLA genotyping to study TCR occurrence patterns. In the later analysis, no new phenotypic data were used to find candidate immune exposures; instead, reliance was placed on TCR beta sequences and their occurrence across donors. To decide whether each TCR beta V gene segment behaved as functional or pseudogenic, an earlier analysis of some 600 of the donors relied on high-throughput TCR beta sequencing. Alongside the repertoire data, information on donor age, sex, ethnicity and CMV serostatus was compiled. Genome-wide SNP genotypes for about 65% of the roughly 700 donors were used in a later genetic analysis, which treated that subset as a discovery cohort. All discovery cohort repertoires had been generated using a single sequencing platform. Both class I and class II loci were covered by HLA typing, at four-digit resolution. Typing coverage differed by locus: A, B, C, DRB1 and DQB1 were typed in about 620-640 donors, DQA1 in 522, DPA1 in over 600, and DPB1 in 450 to 480. Several DR-DQ haplotypes were treated as single units for association and clustering because of strong linkage in the cohort. On average, roughly 250,000 unique TCR beta nucleotide sequences were sequenced per donor among about 400 genotyped donors of the cohort, with roughly a sixth of those sequences being non-productive. Paper-wide results and their limitations: A further reported finding was that TCR beta sequences accurately predicted the HLA-A and HLA-B alleles for most subjects in the first cohort. According to a later genetic analysis, donors in an Asian-associated ancestry cluster had fewer N-insertions in productive TCRs than the approximately 700-donor mean. In a later analysis, HLA-associated TCR beta chains showed more clonal expansion and lower generation probabilities than non-associated chains that were equally common. In a later analysis, 15,000 to 20,000 TCR beta sequences were associated with specific HLA alleles at a false discovery rate of 0.05. In an earlier analysis of 587 of the donors, most TCR beta V segments were observed in productive rearrangements about 90% or about 30% of the time, broadly matching IMGT annotations. It was suggested by the authors that the approach could potentially be generalized to other disease states and immunological phenotypes. In both the original and validation cohorts, the classifier was reported to diagnose cytomegalovirus status with high specificity and sensitivity. Assigning TCR associations to individual alleles was difficult when HLA alleles, especially DR and DQ, strongly co-occurred. In a later genetic analysis, a missense DCLRE1C variant was associated with V-gene and J-gene trimming of TCR beta chains, and the association was replicated in an independent cohort. Correlated functional status among segregating V segments might reflect linkage disequilibrium, but an unknown experimental factor could not be ruled out. Because HLA typing was missing for some donors at each locus, association tests included only the typed subset. A few of the identified cytomegalovirus-associated TCR beta chains were confirmed in vitro to be specific for cytomegalovirus antigens. While some public TCRs were present in many individuals, most TCR sequences turned up only very rarely across donors. In a later analysis, TCR association rates were found to vary across HLA loci, with the most associated TCRs seen for DRB1 alleles and the fewest for HLA-C alleles. According to a later analysis, most CMV-associated TCR beta chains appeared to be HLA-restricted, and the HLA associations seemed to be driven largely by CMV exposure. Sequencing depth was assumed to be roughly uniform across donors in the presence/absence analyses, though that assumption may not hold. Several of the top co-occurrence clusters appeared to be linked to parvovirus B19, influenza, CMV and Epstein-Barr virus, according to a later analysis. A total of 164 TCR beta chains were listed by the study as associated with cytomegalovirus. A group of highly shared sequence variants was considered likely to be a technical artifact of the sequencing pipeline. CMV serostatus was the only immune exposure information available for the cohort. Over 15 rarely observed V segments, including chromosome 9 orphons, were excluded from the earlier analysis of several hundred of the donors because counts were too low. In this cohort, only TCR beta chains were sequenced, and detectable features were limited by the absence of alpha or paired-chain data. The 87-base-pair reads could not distinguish some IMGT-functional V segments, including TRBV6-2 and TRBV6-3, so those segments were excluded.

The cohort consisted of some 730 healthy bone marrow donors. All cohort members were sampled while nominally healthy, although unrecorded immune exposures were likely present. The donor tested CMV seropositive and was one of the 289 seropositive cohort members. A peripheral blood sample was provided by each donor, and peripheral blood mononuclear cells were used for TCR beta sequencing. Genomic DNA extraction from the blood cell samples was performed with the Qiagen DNeasy Blood Extraction Kit. About this clone: Its target antigen remains unknown. The record has no base qualities; no much larger clone is one base away.

The receptor library was made with the immunoSEQ multiplex PCR assay. For the multiplex PCR, a mixture combining 60 forward primers for TCR Vbeta segments and 13 reverse primers for TCR Jbeta segments was used. A multiplex PCR assay on genomic DNA amplified the CDR3 region of rearranged TCR beta genes. The Illumina HiSeq System was used to sequence the amplified TCR beta libraries as 87-base-pair reads. The paper's data handling went like this. In a later analysis, tens of millions of unique TCR beta chains were counted across the 650 to 700 repertoires, and roughly 10 million of these chains were shared by at least two donors. Raw reads were error-corrected and collapsed into unique sequences with a nearest-neighbor algorithm that merged closely related sequences to remove PCR and sequencing errors. To assign V, D and J gene segments, CDR3 sequences were aligned to IMGT reference sequences. Each retained sequence needed at least a six-nucleotide match to both a V gene segment and a J gene segment. A rearrangement counted as productive if the CDR3 had no stop codons and remained in frame with V and J, and every other rearrangement counted as non-productive. CDR3 was defined according to IMGT convention as the region running from the second conserved V-encoded cysteine to the conserved J-encoded phenylalanine. Sequences without an unambiguous match to a single V gene segment were excluded from the earlier analysis of about 630 of the donors. An earlier analysis of several hundred of the donors called V segments functional above 56.7% productive rearrangements and segregating when the between-donor standard deviation exceeded 5%. A statistical classification framework was built to diagnose cytomegalovirus status from the catalog of TCR beta chain sequences. In a later analysis, V and J genes were assigned by comparing TCR nucleotide sequences against IMGT/GENE-DB human TR gene sequences. The TCRdist pipeline was used in a later analysis to assign CDR3 sequences and most-parsimonious VDJ recombination scenarios. A later analysis defined each TCR beta chain by its CDR3 amino acid sequence plus V-gene family, and excluded reads lacking a unique V-gene family. To address suspected cross-contamination and a sequencing artifact, a later analysis removed 592 highly shared, low-generation-probability nucleotide sequences. In a later analysis, a clonal expansion index was calculated for each public chain from normalized within-repertoire ranks of inferred template counts. In a later analysis, generation probabilities were computed with a VDJ recombination model fitted to out-of-frame rearrangements, and the resulting probabilities were checked against IGoR. In a later analysis, hypergeometric tests were used to score TCR-TCR, TCR-HLA and TCR-CMV co-occurrence, with a repertoire-size bias correction applied to TCR pairs. A later analysis estimated false discovery rates by permuting HLA or CMV assignments 20 times. In a later analysis, co-occurring TCRs were grouped with DBSCAN, and TCRdist sequence similarity was added when clustering was performed within HLA-allele-positive subsets. Repertoires with fewer than 30,000 or more than 120,000 public chains were left out of co-occurrence clustering, as were about 5 repertoires with anomalous nucleotide sharing. TCRdb retrieved this table from immuneACCESS and kept in-frame rearrangements only. Not all clones are present; in checked studies, unresolved V genes account for under half, and no reason is known for the remainder. V and J calls plus clone size are reproduced from that table; the DNA served to infer D and trimming. The table for this sample lists roughly 220,000 clones; approximately 70% of them were counted only once. The leading ten clones occupy less than 3% of the sample.

The CDR3 holds 15 amino acids from the cysteine to the phenylalanine. Kept here is only the CDR3 DNA, which spans 45 bases and is read in frame from base 1. CDR1 and CDR2, looked up from the germline V gene (reference sequence), are LNHDA and SQIVND. V loses 2 bases at its end and J loses 6 bases; junction bases beyond the gene matches: 6. The receptor comes from a man in his forties or fifties in good health and CMV-seropositive. Sequencing was carried out using PBMCs. The rearranged chain carries TRBV19 and TRBJ2-3; 9 of the junction bases match TRBD1. The bases read TGTGCCAGTAGTATAAGGGACAGGGTCATCGATACGCAGTATTTT. Translated, it gives CASSIRDRVIDTQYF. This CDR3, with the reference TRBV19 and TRBJ2-3 proteins standing in past its ends, gives the full variable domain DGGITQSPKYLFRKEGQNVTLSCEQNLNHDAMYWYRQDPGQGLRLIYYSQIVNDFQKGDIAEGYSVSREKKESFPLTVTSAQKNPTAFYLCASSIRDRVIDTQYFGPGTRLTVL.